These 8 T cell receptor beta chains came from one sample sequenced in a study of blood T cell repertoires in COVID-19. Assay used: immunoSEQ multiplex PCR; TCRdb lists only in-frame clones, some missing. The table records 55,000 to 65,000 clones, about 85% of them present only once. The material sequenced was peripheral blood. These receptors came from an elderly woman with acute or convalescent COVID-19.

The chain recombines TRBV6-5 with TRBJ1-5; 7 positions match TRBD1. CDR3 size: 14 residues. V dropped 4 bases and J dropped 3; count of bases not matched to a gene: 3. Germline CDR1 is MNHEY and CDR2 is SVGAGI. Here the CDR3 reads CASSFTGDNQPQHF. DNA for the CDR3: TGTGCCAGCAGTTTCACAGGGGACAATCAGCCCCAGCATTTT.

The rearrangement uses TRBV19 and TRBJ2-7; D remains ambiguous. CDR3 length: 13 amino acids. Germline CDR1 is LNHDA and CDR2 is SQIVND (reference sequence). The V and J ends lost 6 bases and 0 bases respectively, with 9 bases between them. CDR3 coding DNA: TGTGCCAGTAGGGTCCTACCCTCCTACGAGCAGTACTTC. Translated: CASRVLPSYEQYF.

V and J are TRBV30 and TRBJ1-2; maybe TRBD1 (6 bases). The CDR3 runs 16 residues. Trimming stripped 0 bases from V and 5 bases from J, with 19 bases between. The germline V gene has CDR1 GTSNPN and CDR2 SVGIG (reference sequence). The DNA of the CDR3 is TGTGCCTGGAGTGTAACTGGGGGCCTCTTGGTTTATGGCTACACCTTC. Translating gives CAWSVTGGLLVYGYTF.

J is TRBJ2-1 and V is TRBV11-3, with TRBD2 matching 11 bases. The germline V gene encodes CDR1 SGHNT and CDR2 YENEEA. V trimming: 5 bases; J trimming: 4 bases; junction bases outside the gene matches: 7. This CDR3 has 16 residues. This chain's CDR3 is CASSETSGGIYNEQFF. CDR3 sequence (DNA): TGTGCCAGCAGCGAAACTAGCGGGGGTATATACAATGAGCAGTTCTTC.

The chain recombines TRBV27 with TRBJ2-7; 7 nucleotides align to TRBD1. This CDR3 is built from 15 residues. Germline V gene lookup returns CDR1 MNHEY and CDR2 SMNVEV (reference sequence). Trimming removed 2 bases from V and 3 bases from J; junction bases left unmatched: 7. The CDR3 bases are TGTGCCAGCAGTTTAGGGCCGGGACAGAGCTACGAGCAGTACTTC. Translation gives CASSLGPGQSYEQYF.

The V and J genes are TRBV28 and TRBJ1-1; TRBD1 matches at 8 bases. From germline, CDR1 is MDHEN and CDR2 SYDVKM. The CDR3 runs 11 residues. Trimming removed 7 bases from V and 8 bases from J; junction bases left unmatched: 3. The CDR3 spells CASIGDREAFF. The CDR3 DNA is TGTGCCAGCATTGGGGACAGGGAAGCTTTCTTT.

The chain joins TRBV6-5 to TRBJ1-2; maybe TRBD1 (5 bases). This CDR3 has 13 amino acids. V lost 2 bases to trimming and J lost 3 bases, with 7 bases between them. Germline V gene data show CDR1 as MNHEY and CDR2 as SVGAGI. CDR3 DNA: TGTGCCAGCAGTTACGCGGGGGACTATGGCTACACCTTC. Encoded protein: CASSYAGDYGYTF.

The gene calls are TRBV14 and TRBJ1-6; D unclear. Trimming removed 3 bases from V and 0 bases from J, with 9 bases in between. The CDR3 contains 16 residues. CDR1 and CDR2 from the germline V gene are SGHDN and FVKESK. This CDR3 reads CASSHRRGSYNSPLHF. The DNA for the CDR3 is TGTGCCAGCAGCCACCGCCGGGGCTCCTATAATTCACCCCTCCACTTT. The full variable domain, rest sourced from reference TRBV14 and TRBJ1-6, is EAGVTQFPSHSVIEKGQTVTLRCDPISGHDNLYWYRRVMGKEIKFLLHFVKESKQDESGMPNNRFLAERTGGTYSTLKVQPAELEDSGVYFCASSHRRGSYNSPLHFGNGTRLTVT.